These 26 T cell receptor beta chains share one sample of origin, sequenced in a study of CD8+ T cells in alopecia areata. Following extraction, RNA underwent reverse transcription to cDNA, which served as the sequencing template. Some clones are missing from TCRdb's copy, which holds only in-frame ones; the method was immunoSEQ multiplex PCR. Seen here are fewer than 200,000 clones, about 66% observed once, and the top ten hold about 10%. Sample: CD8+ T cells sorted from blood, taken at week 0. These receptors all stem from a human donor with alopecia areata.

The chain carries TRBV5-1 and TRBJ1-1; TRBD1 is a possible D gene (6 bases). The CDR3 spans 14 residues. Germline CDR1 SGHRS, CDR2 YFSETQ. The germline V and J ends were trimmed by 2 bases and 0 bases, with 8 bases remaining between them. The CDR3 spells CASSFRDMNTEAFF. The CDR3 nucleotides read TGCGCCAGCAGCTTCCGGGACATGAACACTGAAGCTTTCTTT.

This rearrangement joins TRBV30 to TRBJ2-3, with unresolved D. This CDR3 contains 11 residues. Germline loops: CDR1 GTSNPN, CDR2 SVGIG (reference sequence). V shed 3 bases and J shed 2 bases, with 3 bases lying between them. CDR3 DNA sequence: TGTGCCTGGAGGTACACAGATACGCAGTATTTT. As protein: CAWRYTDTQYF.

The rearrangement joins TRBV15 to TRBJ1-1, with TRBD1 as a possible D gene (6 bases). The germline V and J ends were trimmed by 9 bases and 0 bases, with 8 bases remaining between them. The CDR3 is 12 residues long. Germline loops: CDR1 LNHNV, CDR2 YYDKDF (reference sequence). The CDR3 DNA reads TGTGCCACTCGACAGGTGAACACTGAAGCTTTCTTT. This gives the protein CATRQVNTEAFF.

CDR3 protein: CASSPPGGQTYEQYF. For the CDR3, the DNA is TGTGCCAGCAGCCCACCGGGGGGACAGACCTACGAGCAGTACTTC. This chain connects TRBV7-9 to TRBJ2-7; TRBD1 or TRBD2 may be the D gene (7 bases each). The germline V and J ends were trimmed by 5 bases and 2 bases, with 16 bases remaining between them. The CDR3 spans 15 residues. Germline V gene lookup returns CDR1 SEHNR and CDR2 FQNEAQ (reference sequence). Full variable domain (outside the CDR3, taken from reference TRBV7-9 and TRBJ2-7): DTGVSQNPRHKITKRGQNVTFRCDPISEHNRLYWYRQTLGQGPEFLTYFQNEAQLEKSRLLSDRFSAERPKGSFSTLEIQRTEQGDSAMYLCASSPPGGQTYEQYFGPGTRLTVT.

The chain combines TRBV7-2 with TRBJ2-3; D could derive from TRBD1 or TRBD2 (5 bases each). Deletions cut 5 bases from V and 0 bases from J, with 12 bases between. The CDR3 is 15 amino acids. Germline CDR1 SGHTA, CDR2 FQGNSA. This chain's CDR3 is CASSRGVYSTDTQYF. DNA for the CDR3: TGTGCCAGCAGCCGAGGGGTCTATAGCACAGATACGCAGTATTTT.

V gene TRBV28 combines with J gene TRBJ2-7, with D unresolved. V lost 4 bases to trimming and J lost 3 bases, with 16 bases between them. The CDR3 spans 15 residues. Per germline, CDR1 MDHEN and CDR2 SYDVKM. CDR3 sequence reads: CASSSLRTPLYEQYF. The CDR3 DNA reads as TGTGCCAGCAGTTCCTTGCGGACGCCCCTCTACGAGCAGTACTTC.

The chain couples TRBV14 to TRBJ2-7; no reliable D call. The CDR3 extends over 13 amino acids. The germline V gene has CDR1 SGHDN and CDR2 FVKESK. V shed 1 base and J shed 4 bases, with 8 bases lying between them. The CDR3 is CASSQVRAYEQYF. In nucleotides, the CDR3 is TGTGCCAGCAGCCAAGTGAGAGCTTACGAGCAGTACTTC.

This sequence joins TRBV30 and TRBJ1-5, with 7 bases matching TRBD1. The length of the CDR3 is 14 residues. Trimming removed 3 bases from V and 7 bases from J; junction bases left unmatched: 9. Germline V CDR1 and CDR2: GTSNPN, SVGIG (reference sequence). CDR3 DNA sequence: TGTGCCTGGAGAGGTGACAGGGTTGACCAGCCCCAGCATTTT. The encoded protein is CAWRGDRVDQPQHF.

The count of this clone is one. The chain uses TRBV7-9 and TRBJ2-7, with no clear D. The CDR3 consists of 12 residues. Deletions cut 2 bases from V and 4 bases from J, with 6 bases between. From germline, CDR1 is SEHNR and CDR2 FQNEAQ (reference sequence). The CDR3 region is CASSLKTYEQYF. The CDR3 nucleotides read TGTGCCAGCAGCTTAAAGACGTACGAGCAGTACTTC.

This chain connects TRBV6-5 to TRBJ1-1, with unresolved D. Trimming cost V 6 bases and J 3 bases, with 14 bases left between them. The germline V gene encodes CDR1 MNHEY and CDR2 SVGAGI. The CDR3 is 14 amino acids. This CDR3 reads CASRPRGRDTEAFF. The CDR3 region has the DNA TGTGCCAGCAGGCCGAGAGGAAGGGACACTGAAGCTTTCTTT.

V gene TRBV4-1 combines with J gene TRBJ2-7, with TRBD2 identical over 10 bases. The V segment lost 2 bases and the J segment 3 bases; nucleotides outside the gene matches: 7. There are 16 residues in the CDR3. Looked up from germline, CDR1 is MGHRA and CDR2 is YSYEKL. The CDR3 DNA follows: TGCGCCAGCAGCCAAACCCATAGCGGGGGGATCTACGAGCAGTACTTC. The encoded protein is CASSQTHSGGIYEQYF.

The V and J genes are TRBV23-1 and TRBJ2-1; possibly TRBD1 or TRBD2 for D (5 bases each). TRBV23-1 is treated as an ORF (open reading frame) with a function not yet certain. The CDR3 is made up of 16 amino acids. V was pared by 6 bases and J by 4 bases, with 19 bases between. Here the CDR3 DNA reads TGCGCCAGCAGCCCTCGTCTCGGGGACCTTTACAATGAGCAGTTCTTC. This gives the protein CASSPRLGDLYNEQFF.

The chain's CDR3 is CASSLGINYGYTF. CDR3 coding DNA: TGTGCCAGCAGCTTAGGGATCAACTATGGCTACACCTTC. The rearrangement uses TRBV7-9 and TRBJ1-2; no definite D call. CDR1 and CDR2 (germline): SEHNR, FQNEAQ (reference sequence). The ends were cut back, 1 base at V and 2 bases at J, with 5 bases in the middle. This CDR3 has 13 residues.

The V call is TRBV14, the J call TRBJ1-2, with D unclear. The CDR3 is 17 amino acids. Trimming left V 2 bases short and J 0 bases short, with 16 bases between. Germline-derived CDR1 and CDR2 are SGHDN and FVKESK. The CDR3 is CASSQQHSGPANYGYTF. DNA for the CDR3: TGTGCCAGCAGCCAACAGCACTCAGGTCCCGCTAACTATGGCTACACCTTC.

This clone was seen only a few times. The V gene is TRBV30, the J gene TRBJ1-5, with 8 bases identical to TRBD1. This CDR3 region has 15 residues. J was trimmed by 5 bases and V by 3 bases; bases with no gene match: 9. CDR1 is GTSNPN, CDR2 SVGIG, per germline (reference sequence). The CDR3 DNA reads TGTGCCTGGAGGGAGGGGGGACAGGAGTATCAGCCCCAGCATTTT. Residues: CAWREGGQEYQPQHF. The whole variable domain, remainder taken from reference TRBV30 and TRBJ1-5, is SQTIHQWPATLVQPVGSPLSLECTVEGTSNPNLYWYRQAAGRGLQLLFYSVGIGQISSEVPQNLSASRPQDRQFILSSKKLLLSDSGFYLCAWREGGQEYQPQHFGDGTRLSIL.

The table lists this clone with a few counts. The rearrangement uses TRBV15 and TRBJ2-3; D is undetermined. The germline V gene has CDR1 LNHNV and CDR2 YYDKDF (reference sequence). Trimming shortened V by 6 bases and J by 3 bases, and 16 bases separated the two germline ends. The CDR3 extends over 15 amino acids. The DNA of the CDR3 is TGTGCCACCAGGGACCCAGGTGAGGCAACAGATACGCAGTATTTT. Protein sequence: CATRDPGEATDTQYF.

V usage is TRBV10-3 and J usage is TRBJ2-5, with D perhaps TRBD2 (5 bases). CDR3 length: 18 amino acids. Per the germline V gene, CDR1 is ENHRY and CDR2 is SYGVKD. Trimming removed 2 bases from V and 2 bases from J, with 21 bases in between. DNA of the CDR3: TGTGCCATCAGTGAGCCCGAACTGAGCGGCCCCTCACAAGAGACCCAGTACTTC. Its translation is CAISEPELSGPSQETQYF.

The chain recombines TRBV2 with TRBJ1-4, with D possibly matching TRBD1 (6 bases). Trimming pared 8 bases from V and 11 bases from J, leaving 18 bases between. Per germline, CDR1 SNHLY and CDR2 FYNNEI. The CDR3 runs to 13 residues. CDR3 in DNA: TGTGCCAGCCTGGGGGCAATCGGGCCGAAACTGTTTTTT. Its protein is CASLGAIGPKLFF.

The genes are TRBV4-2 and TRBJ1-1; D is undetermined. V lost 3 bases and J lost 8, with 10 bases in between. The CDR3 sequence is 12 residues long. Germline CDR1 and CDR2: LGHNA and YNFKEQ. The CDR3 reads CASSHPAGEAFF. In DNA, the CDR3 is TGTGCCAGCAGCCACCCGGCTGGAGAAGCTTTCTTT.

The CDR3 sequence is CASNRRTGNTGELFF. The CDR3 DNA is TGTGCCAGCAACCGAAGGACAGGCAACACCGGGGAGCTGTTTTTT. The J gene is TRBJ2-2, the V gene TRBV13; 7 bases map to TRBD1. The V gene end was trimmed by 7 bases and the J gene end by 2 bases; junction bases not matched to a gene: 7. From germline, CDR1 is PRHDT and CDR2 FYEKMQ (reference sequence). This CDR3 comprises 15 residues.

As regards this clone: Other DNA sequences within the sample encode an identical CDR3. The chain couples TRBV5-6 to TRBJ1-1; no clear D. Germline assignment: CDR1 SGHDT and CDR2 YYEEEE. Deletions cut 2 bases from V and 5 bases from J, with 4 bases between. The CDR3 extends over 11 amino acids. CDR3 sequence (DNA): TGTGCCAGCAGCTTCAGAACTGAAGCTTTCTTT. As protein: CASSFRTEAFF.

The chain couples TRBV6-5 to TRBJ1-5; D is perhaps TRBD1 (6 bases). Germline V gives CDR1 MNHEY, CDR2 SVGAGI. The CDR3 sequence is 15 residues long. V gave up 7 bases and J gave up 4 bases, with 17 bases separating them. CDR3 nucleotide sequence: TGTGCCAGCAAACTCTCTACAGGGAATAATCAGCCCCAGCATTTT. It encodes CASKLSTGNNQPQHF.

This clone turned up a few times. CDR3 DNA sequence: TGTGCCGGAGGAACCCCTAAGGACTCTAGTGGCTACACCTTC. This translates into CAGGTPKDSSGYTF. V gene TRBV5-6 combines with J gene TRBJ1-2; D not resolved. Trimming left V 10 bases short and J 7 bases short, with 23 bases between. Germline V CDR1 and CDR2: SGHDT, YYEEEE. The length of the CDR3 is 14 residues.

This clone has a single count. CDR3 sequence reads: CASSLRGVKTYEQYF. The CDR3 DNA sequence: TGTGCCAGCAGCTTAAGGGGGGTAAAAACCTACGAGCAGTACTTC. This chain uses TRBV13 with TRBJ2-7, with D perhaps given as TRBD1 or TRBD2 (6 bases each). Between the trimmed V and J ends, which lost 2 bases and 2 bases, there was a span of 13 bases. Germline lookup yields CDR1 PRHDT and CDR2 FYEKMQ (reference sequence). The CDR3 extends over 15 amino acids.

V is TRBV9 and J is TRBJ2-5, with D maybe TRBD2 (6 bases). The CDR3 consists of 15 residues. CDR1 and CDR2 (germline): SGDLS, YYNGEE. The ends were cut back, 0 bases at V and 5 bases at J, with 14 bases in the middle. CDR3 coding DNA: TGTGCCAGCAGCGTAGCTGGGGGGAGTATGGAGACCCAGTACTTC. Translation gives CASSVAGGSMETQYF.

This chain links TRBV7-8 with TRBJ1-5, with 7 bases aligning to TRBD1. Germline CDR1 SGHVS, CDR2 FQNEAQ. V lost 5 bases, J lost 4 bases, and 8 bases stayed unmatched. The CDR3 is 15 amino acids. The CDR3 DNA is TGTGCCAGCAGCCCGTTCGGGACAGCTAATCAGCCCCAGCATTTT. Its translation is CASSPFGTANQPQHF.